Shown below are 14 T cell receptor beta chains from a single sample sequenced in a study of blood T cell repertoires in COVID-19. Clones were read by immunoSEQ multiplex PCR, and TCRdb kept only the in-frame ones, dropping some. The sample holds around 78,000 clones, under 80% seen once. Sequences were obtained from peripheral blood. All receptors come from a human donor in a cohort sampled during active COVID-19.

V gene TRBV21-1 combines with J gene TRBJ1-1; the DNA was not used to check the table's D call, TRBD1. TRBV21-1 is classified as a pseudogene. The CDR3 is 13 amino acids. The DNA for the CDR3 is TGTGCCAGCAGCAAAGCGCAGGGCACTGAAGCTTTCTTT. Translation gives CASSKAQGTEAFF.

The CDR3 reads CASSQPGQIYGYTF. In DNA, the CDR3 is TGTGCCAGTAGCCAACCCGGACAGATCTATGGCTACACCTTC. V usage is TRBV19 and J usage is TRBJ1-2; a possible D gene is TRBD1 (6 bases). CDR3 length: 14 residues. V lost 6 bases and J 4 bases, leaving 15 bases between the germline ends. Germline V gives CDR1 LNHDA, CDR2 SQIVND (reference sequence).

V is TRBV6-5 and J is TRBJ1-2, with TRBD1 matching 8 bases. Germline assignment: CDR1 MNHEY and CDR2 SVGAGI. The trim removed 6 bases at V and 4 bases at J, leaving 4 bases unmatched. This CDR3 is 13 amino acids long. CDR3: CASRRTGLYGYTF. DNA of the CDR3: TGTGCCAGCAGGAGGACAGGGCTCTATGGCTACACCTTC.

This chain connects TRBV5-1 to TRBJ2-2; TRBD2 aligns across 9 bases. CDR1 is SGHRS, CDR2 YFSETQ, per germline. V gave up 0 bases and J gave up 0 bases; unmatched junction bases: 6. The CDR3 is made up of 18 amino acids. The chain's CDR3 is CASSLGPAGGPNTGELFF. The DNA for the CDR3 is TGCGCCAGCAGCTTGGGGCCAGCGGGGGGCCCGAACACCGGGGAGCTGTTTTTT.

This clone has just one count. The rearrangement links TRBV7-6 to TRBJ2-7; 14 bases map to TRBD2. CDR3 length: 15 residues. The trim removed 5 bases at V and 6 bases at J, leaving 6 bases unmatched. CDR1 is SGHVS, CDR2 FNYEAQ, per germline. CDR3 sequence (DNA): TGTGCCAGCAGCCCAAGGACTAGCGGGGGGAGCGAGCAGTACTTC. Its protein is CASSPRTSGGSEQYF. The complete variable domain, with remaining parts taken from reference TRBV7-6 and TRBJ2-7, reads GAGVSQSPRYKVTKRGQDVALRCDPISGHVSLYWYRQALGQGPEFLTYFNYEAQQDKSGLPNDRFSAERPEGSISTLTIQRTEQRDSAMYRCASSPRTSGGSEQYFGPGTRLTVT.

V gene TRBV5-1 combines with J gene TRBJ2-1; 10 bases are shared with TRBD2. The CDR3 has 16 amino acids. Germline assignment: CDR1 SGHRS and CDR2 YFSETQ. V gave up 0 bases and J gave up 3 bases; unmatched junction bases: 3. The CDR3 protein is CASSLGASGGYNEQFF. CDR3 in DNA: TGCGCCAGCAGCTTGGGGGCTAGCGGGGGCTACAATGAGCAGTTCTTC.

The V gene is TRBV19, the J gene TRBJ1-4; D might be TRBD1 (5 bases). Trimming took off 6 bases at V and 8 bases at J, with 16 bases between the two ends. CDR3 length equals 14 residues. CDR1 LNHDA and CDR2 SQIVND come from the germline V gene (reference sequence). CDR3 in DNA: TGTGCCAGTAGGGGGGGGAATTCGGGAGAAAAACTGTTTTTT. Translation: CASRGGNSGEKLFF. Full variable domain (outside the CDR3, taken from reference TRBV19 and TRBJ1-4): DGGITQSPKYLFRKEGQNVTLSCEQNLNHDAMYWYRQDPGQGLRLIYYSQIVNDFQKGDIAEGYSVSREKKESFPLTVTSAQKNPTAFYLCASRGGNSGEKLFFGSGTQLSVL.

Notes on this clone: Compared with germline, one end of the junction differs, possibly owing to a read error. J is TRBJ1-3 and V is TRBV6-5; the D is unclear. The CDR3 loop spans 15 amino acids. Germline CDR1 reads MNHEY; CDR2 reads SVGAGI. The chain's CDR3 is CASSDSTITGNTIYF. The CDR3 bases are TGTGCCAGCAGTGACTCGACAATCACGGGAAACACCATATATTTT.

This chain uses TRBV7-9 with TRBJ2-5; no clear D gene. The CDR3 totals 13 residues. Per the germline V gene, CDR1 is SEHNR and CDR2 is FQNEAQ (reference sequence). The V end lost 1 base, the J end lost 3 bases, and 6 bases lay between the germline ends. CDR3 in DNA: TGTGCCAGCAGCTTAGGAGTAGAAGAGACCCAGTACTTC. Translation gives CASSLGVEETQYF.

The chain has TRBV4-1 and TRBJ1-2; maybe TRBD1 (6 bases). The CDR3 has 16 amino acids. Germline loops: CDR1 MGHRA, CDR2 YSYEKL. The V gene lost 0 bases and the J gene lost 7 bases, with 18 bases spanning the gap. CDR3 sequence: CASSQEVETGWGGYTF. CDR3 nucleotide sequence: TGCGCCAGCAGCCAAGAAGTGGAAACAGGGTGGGGTGGCTACACCTTC.

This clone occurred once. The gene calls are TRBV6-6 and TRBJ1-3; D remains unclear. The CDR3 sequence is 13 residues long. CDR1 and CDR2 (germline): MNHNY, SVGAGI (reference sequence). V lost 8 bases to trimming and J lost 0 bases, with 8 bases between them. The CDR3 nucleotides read TGTGCCAGCGGAGTGTACTCTGGAAACACCATATATTTT. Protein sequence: CASGVYSGNTIYF.

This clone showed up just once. The CDR3 region is CASSYSGGFNEQYF. The DNA for the CDR3 is TGTGCCAGCAGTTACTCGGGGGGGTTCAACGAGCAGTACTTC. The rearrangement uses TRBV6-2 or TRBV6-3 and TRBJ2-7, with TRBD2 matching 7 bases. Germline CDR1 and CDR2: MNHEY and SVGEGT. V gave up 0 bases and J gave up 5 bases; unmatched junction bases: 4. This CDR3 has 14 residues.

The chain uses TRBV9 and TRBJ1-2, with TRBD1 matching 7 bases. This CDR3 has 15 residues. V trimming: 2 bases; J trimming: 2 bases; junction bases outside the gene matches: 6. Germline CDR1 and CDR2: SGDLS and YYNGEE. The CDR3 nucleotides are TGTGCCAGCAGCGTTGGGTCGGGACAGAACTATGGCTACACCTTC. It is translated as CASSVGSGQNYGYTF.

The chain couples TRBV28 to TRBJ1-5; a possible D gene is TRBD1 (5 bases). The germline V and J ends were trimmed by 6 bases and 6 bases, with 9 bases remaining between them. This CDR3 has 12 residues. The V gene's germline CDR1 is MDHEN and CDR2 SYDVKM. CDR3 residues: CASSQGSQPQHF. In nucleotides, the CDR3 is TGTGCCAGCAGCCAGGGTAGTCAGCCCCAGCATTTT.